This T cell receptor beta chain was captured in a study of early T cells in non-severe SARS-CoV-2 infection. About the research overall: The input, bulk RNA from unsorted whole blood, was sequenced, and chains were unpaired.

CDR1 and CDR2 from the germline V gene are DFQATT and SNEGSKA (reference sequence). The CDR3 sequence is 13 residues long. Trimming pared 6 bases from V and 4 bases from J, leaving 15 bases between. Each single cDNA molecule received a unique molecular identifier. TCRdb re-called the 5' RACE reads through MiXCR, storing one row per CDR3 protein. In the table there are 80,000 or so distinct CDR3 sequences, about 12% of which are singletons. Sequencing was performed on whole blood. The clonotype comes from an adult who was a healthcare worker with PCR-confirmed SARS-CoV-2 infection or an uninfected control (not recorded which). V and J are TRBV20-1 and TRBJ1-1, with TRBD1 as a possible D gene (5 bases). The CDR3: CSAHSGGVTEAFF. The CDR3 DNA is TGCAGTGCCCACTCGGGGGGGGTCACTGAAGCTTTCTTT.